Listed here are 2 T cell receptor beta chains from one sample, sequenced in a study of cytomegalovirus exposure and HLA in healthy donors. Profiling relied on immunoSEQ multiplex PCR, and the TCRdb table lists in-frame clones only, not all of them. The sample carries under 400,000 clones, 88% recorded once. The sequenced sample was PBMCs. These receptors all come from a young man in good health and CMV-seronegative.

This chain links TRBV5-4 with TRBJ2-5, with 15 bases identical to TRBD2. CDR1 is SGHNT, CDR2 YYREEE, per germline (reference sequence). Losses at the gene ends were 4 bases for V and 4 bases for J; bases not matched to a gene: 8. The CDR3 is 17 residues long. CDR3 bases: TGTGCCAGCAGCGGTGGACTAGCGGGGGGGCCGGCAGAGACCCAGTACTTC. Protein: CASSGGLAGGPAETQYF.

The V call is TRBV4-1, the J call TRBJ2-7, with TRBD2 matching over 12 bases. Germline V gene sequence: CDR1 MGHRA, CDR2 YSYEKL. The V segment lost 2 bases and the J segment 2 bases; nucleotides outside the gene matches: 1. The CDR3 sequence is 15 residues long. Written as DNA, the CDR3 is TGCGCCAGCAGCCAACTAGCGGGGGGGGCCTACGAGCAGTACTTC. Protein product: CASSQLAGGAYEQYF.